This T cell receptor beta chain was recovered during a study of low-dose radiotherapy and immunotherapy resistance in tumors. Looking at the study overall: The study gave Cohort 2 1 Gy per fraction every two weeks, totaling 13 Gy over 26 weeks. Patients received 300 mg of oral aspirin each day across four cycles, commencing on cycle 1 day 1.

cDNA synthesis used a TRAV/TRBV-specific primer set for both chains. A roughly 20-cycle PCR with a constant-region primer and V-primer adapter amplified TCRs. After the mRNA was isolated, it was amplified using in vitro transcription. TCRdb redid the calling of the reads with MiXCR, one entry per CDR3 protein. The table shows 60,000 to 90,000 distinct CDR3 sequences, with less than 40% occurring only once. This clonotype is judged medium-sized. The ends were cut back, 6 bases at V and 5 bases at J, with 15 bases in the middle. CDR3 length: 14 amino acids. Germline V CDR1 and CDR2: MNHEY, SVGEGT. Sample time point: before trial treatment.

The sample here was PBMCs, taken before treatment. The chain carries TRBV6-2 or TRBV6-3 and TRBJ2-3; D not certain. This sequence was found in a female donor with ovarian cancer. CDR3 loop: CASSPTGVKDTQYF. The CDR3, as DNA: TGTGCCAGCAGCCCGACTGGGGTGAAAGATACGCAGTATTTT.